The 27 T cell receptor beta chains below were found in one sample sequenced in a study of blood T cell repertoires in COVID-19. Method: immunoSEQ multiplex PCR; TCRdb's copy keeps in-frame clones and lacks some. Found here are under 200,000 clones, roughly 89% of them singletons; the top ten hold over 3.5%. Sequencing was carried out using peripheral blood. These receptors came from a man aged 18 to 30 with active or convalescent COVID-19.

The chain is built from TRBV27 and TRBJ1-3; a possible D gene is TRBD1 (5 bases). V was trimmed by 5 bases and J by 0 bases, leaving 11 bases between them. Germline V gene lookup returns CDR1 MNHEY and CDR2 SMNVEV (reference sequence). This CDR3 is built from 15 residues. DNA for the CDR3: TGTGCCAGCAGTCGTGACAGCAGCTCTGGAAACACCATATATTTT. Amino acid sequence: CASSRDSSSGNTIYF.

This sequence joins TRBV15 and TRBJ2-3; TRBD2 matches at 8 bases. The length of the CDR3 is 14 residues. V dropped 3 bases and J dropped 5; count of bases not matched to a gene: 4. CDR1 LNHNV and CDR2 YYDKDF come from the germline V gene (reference sequence). In nucleotides, the CDR3 is TGTGCCACCAGCAGCGGGGGGGGCGGAGATACGCAGTATTTT. It translates to CATSSGGGGDTQYF.

The J gene is TRBJ1-1, the V gene TRBV6-5; D is uncertain. Germline V gene data show CDR1 as MNHEY and CDR2 as SVGAGI. The germline V and J ends were trimmed by 2 bases and 0 bases, with 10 bases remaining between them. The CDR3 has 15 amino acids. The CDR3 DNA follows: TGTGCCAGCAGTTACACCCGGGGTTTGAACACTGAAGCTTTCTTT. This gives the protein CASSYTRGLNTEAFF.

The genes are TRBV4-3 and TRBJ2-3; no clear D gene. V shed 0 bases and J shed 0 bases, with 7 bases lying between them. Germline CDR1 reads LGHNA; CDR2 reads YSLEER. The CDR3 extends over 15 amino acids. CDR3 sequence: CASSQDPTSTDTQYF. In DNA, the CDR3 is TGCGCCAGCAGCCAAGACCCTACTAGCACAGATACGCAGTATTTT.

The rearrangement links TRBV5-6 to TRBJ2-7; D gene ambiguous. Trimming removed 0 bases at V and 6 bases at J, with 7 bases between. The CDR3 is made up of 12 amino acids. Germline V gene data show CDR1 as SGHDT and CDR2 as YYEEEE. The CDR3 DNA is TGTGCCAGCAGCTTGGTGGAGTCCGAGCAGTACTTC. It specifies CASSLVESEQYF.

The chain recombines TRBV10-3 with TRBJ2-7, with 11 positions matching TRBD2. CDR1 is ENHRY, CDR2 SYGVKD, per germline. After removal of 0 bases from V and 3 bases from J, the junction contained 1 base not matched to a gene. The CDR3 runs 15 residues. For the CDR3, the DNA is TGTGCCATCAGTGAGTCCGGGACTAGCGGCTACGAGCAGTACTTC. It codes for CAISESGTSGYEQYF.

This chain uses TRBV15 with TRBJ1-2; D ambiguous. This CDR3 region has 14 residues. From germline, CDR1 is LNHNV and CDR2 YYDKDF (reference sequence). V lost 0 bases to trimming and J lost 4 bases, with 9 bases between them. This CDR3 is CATSRDAAGYGYTF. CDR3 bases: TGTGCCACCAGCAGAGATGCGGCCGGCTATGGCTACACCTTC.

This chain joins TRBV4-1 and TRBJ1-5, with D possibly matching TRBD1 (6 bases). Germline CDR1 reads MGHRA; CDR2 reads YSYEKL. The CDR3 length is 14 residues. V lost 1 base to trimming and J lost 6 bases, with 10 bases between them. The CDR3 here is CASSQATGFQPQHF. The CDR3 bases are TGCGCCAGCAGCCAAGCCACAGGGTTTCAGCCCCAGCATTTT.

This rearrangement joins TRBV2 to TRBJ1-5; the match to TRBD1 covers 10 bases. The CDR3 totals 14 residues. Germline V gene data show CDR1 as SNHLY and CDR2 as FYNNEI. After removal of 8 bases from V and 3 bases from J, the junction contained 4 bases not matched to a gene. The CDR3 is CASATGGINQPQHF. CDR3 nucleotide sequence: TGTGCCAGCGCGACAGGGGGCATCAATCAGCCCCAGCATTTT.

This rearrangement joins TRBV28 to TRBJ2-7, with TRBD1 identical over 7 bases. Germline-derived CDR1 and CDR2 are MDHEN and SYDVKM. The CDR3 has 14 amino acids. The J segment lost 4 bases and the V segment lost 5 bases, leaving 8 bases of the junction unmatched. The CDR3 DNA reads as TGTGCCAGCAGTCTCGACAGGGCACGGTACGAGCAGTACGTC. It yields the protein CASSLDRARYEQYV.

This sequence joins TRBV3-1 (or the pseudogene TRBV3-2) and TRBJ2-1; D unresolved. The ends were cut back, 4 bases at V and 0 bases at J, with 10 bases in the middle. The germline CDR1 and CDR2 sequences are LGHDT and YNNKEL (reference sequence). The CDR3 spans 15 residues. Here the CDR3 reads CASSLTRPSYNEQFF. Written as DNA, the CDR3 is TGTGCCAGCAGCCTAACTCGCCCCTCCTACAATGAGCAGTTCTTC.

The CDR3 sequence: CASRVTADTQYF. In nucleotides, the CDR3 is TGTGCCAGCAGGGTGACTGCAGATACGCAGTATTTT. The chain carries TRBV28 and TRBJ2-3; D ambiguous. This CDR3 region has 12 residues. From germline, CDR1 is MDHEN and CDR2 SYDVKM. With 6 bases removed from V and 4 bases from J, the gap between germline ends came to 8 bases.

The chain uses TRBV10-3 and TRBJ1-2; possible D gene TRBD1, 6 bases. Germline loops: CDR1 ENHRY, CDR2 SYGVKD. There are 15 residues in the CDR3. The V gene lost 6 bases and the J gene lost 3 bases, with 17 bases spanning the gap. The CDR3 DNA sequence: TGTGCCATCAGCGCCTCCAGGGGTACGGACTATGGCTACACCTTC. Protein product: CAISASRGTDYGYTF.

This clone has only a few counts. The chain recombines TRBV6-5 with TRBJ1-1; TRBD1 matches 9 bases. J lost 5 bases, V lost 6 bases, and 7 bases had no gene match. Germline V gene sequence: CDR1 MNHEY, CDR2 SVGAGI. The CDR3 is 14 residues long. The CDR3 region is CASRLQGAGTEAFF. The CDR3 DNA follows: TGTGCCAGCAGATTACAGGGGGCTGGAACTGAAGCTTTCTTT.

This clone showed up just once. The chain employs TRBV30 and TRBJ1-6; D perhaps matches TRBD1 (5 bases). Germline CDR1 and CDR2: GTSNPN and SVGIG (reference sequence). Trimming removed 4 bases from V and 7 bases from J, with 14 bases in between. The CDR3 runs 14 residues. CDR3 coding DNA: TGTGCCTGGATTTGGGAGGGGCGGAATTCACCCCTCCACTTT. It specifies CAWIWEGRNSPLHF.

This clone was observed a few times. The chain's CDR3 is CASSIRREPSLYGYTF. In DNA, the CDR3 is TGTGCCAGTAGTATACGGCGGGAGCCTTCCCTTTATGGCTACACCTTC. The genes are TRBV19 and TRBJ1-2; D gene uncertain. The CDR3 is 16 amino acids. Germline-derived CDR1 and CDR2 are LNHDA and SQIVND (reference sequence). The ends were cut back, 2 bases at V and 5 bases at J, with 18 bases in the middle.

This clone was counted only a few times. V usage is TRBV10-3 and J usage is TRBJ2-1, with 7 bases that match TRBD2. The CDR3 is 15 amino acids. V dropped 2 bases and J dropped 5; count of bases not matched to a gene: 6. CDR1 ENHRY and CDR2 SYGVKD come from the germline V gene. Here the CDR3 reads CAISEPPGGNNEQFF. In nucleotides, the CDR3 is TGTGCCATCAGTGAGCCCCCGGGGGGTAACAATGAGCAGTTCTTC.

The chain combines TRBV2 with TRBJ1-5; D is uncertain. Trimming stripped 2 bases from V and 1 base from J, with 12 bases between. The CDR3 extends over 16 amino acids. The germline CDR1 and CDR2 sequences are SNHLY and FYNNEI. CDR3 sequence: CASSERLGGSNQPQHF. The CDR3 DNA is TGTGCCAGCAGTGAACGGCTGGGCGGGAGCAATCAGCCCCAGCATTTT.

The chain recombines TRBV20-1 with TRBJ2-7; no clear D gene. The V and J ends lost 8 bases and 5 bases respectively, with 13 bases between them. The CDR3 loop spans 11 amino acids. Germline V gene sequence: CDR1 DFQATT, CDR2 SNEGSKA (reference sequence). Here the CDR3 reads CSPNPGNEQYV. The CDR3 DNA reads TGCAGTCCAAACCCGGGTAACGAGCAGTACGTC.

The V and J genes are TRBV11-3 and TRBJ2-7; the match to TRBD1 covers 7 bases. CDR1 and CDR2 from the germline V gene are SGHNT and YENEEA. The CDR3 covers 14 residues. The trim removed 4 bases at V and 7 bases at J, leaving 10 bases unmatched. The CDR3 loop is CASSYRGGPGEQYF. Here the CDR3 DNA reads TGTGCCAGCAGCTACAGGGGTGGGCCCGGGGAGCAGTACTTC.

V is TRBV5-4 and J is TRBJ1-6; D perhaps matches TRBD1 (6 bases). Trimming removed 4 bases at V and 7 bases at J, with 18 bases between. The CDR3 is 16 amino acids. CDR1 is SGHNT, CDR2 YYREEE, per germline (reference sequence). As DNA, the CDR3 is TGTGCCAGCAGCCGCCGTGGGGGGGGGCGGAATTCACCCCTCCACTTT. Its translation is CASSRRGGGRNSPLHF.

CDR3 residues: CASSPGGQGYINYGYTF. The DNA of the CDR3 is TGTGCCAGCTCACCAGGTGGACAGGGATACATTAACTATGGCTACACCTTC. This chain links TRBV18 with TRBJ1-2; 8 bases are shared with TRBD1. Losses at the gene ends were 2 bases for V and 1 base for J; bases not matched to a gene: 9. This CDR3 is 17 amino acids long. The germline CDR1 and CDR2 sequences are KGHSH and LQKENI.

The J gene is TRBJ2-2, the V gene TRBV5-1; 8 bases match TRBD1. Germline V lookup: CDR1 SGHRS, CDR2 YFSETQ. This CDR3 comprises 15 residues. J was trimmed by 3 bases and V by 7 bases; bases with no gene match: 8. This CDR3 reads CASGPDRVDTGELFF. The CDR3 bases are TGCGCCAGCGGACCGGACAGGGTCGACACCGGGGAGCTGTTTTTT.

The chain is built from TRBV18 and TRBJ1-6; TRBD1 might be the D (5 bases). V was shortened by 3 bases and J by 6 bases, with 9 bases between the two germline ends. Germline CDR1 is KGHSH and CDR2 is LQKENI. This CDR3 is 14 amino acids long. Written as DNA, the CDR3 is TGTGCCAGCTCACCCTCCGGGGGTAATTCACCCCTCCACTTT. It specifies CASSPSGGNSPLHF.

This rearrangement joins TRBV24-1 to TRBJ1-2; TRBD1 agrees at 7 bases. Looked up from germline, CDR1 is KGHDR and CDR2 is SFDVKD. The CDR3 is 19 residues long. After removal of 3 bases from V and 5 bases from J, the junction contained 20 bases not matched to a gene. The CDR3 DNA reads as TGTGCCACCAGTGATCCTAACGGGGTTGCCGGACAGGTAGATTATGGCTACACCTTC. Protein product: CATSDPNGVAGQVDYGYTF.

The rearrangement joins TRBV18 to TRBJ1-3; perhaps TRBD1 as D (6 bases). Germline lookup yields CDR1 KGHSH and CDR2 LQKENI. V lost 1 base and J 0 bases, leaving 13 bases between the germline ends. This CDR3 contains 17 residues. The CDR3: CASSPRSAQGSGNTIYF. Written as DNA, the CDR3 is TGTGCCAGCTCACCACGGTCCGCACAGGGCTCTGGAAACACCATATATTTT.

The chain carries TRBV7-9 and TRBJ1-4; the match to TRBD1 covers 9 bases. Germline trimming cut 3 bases from V and 6 bases from J; bases unmatched to any gene: 5. The length of the CDR3 is 15 residues. Germline CDR1 and CDR2: SEHNR and FQNEAQ (reference sequence). The CDR3 region has the DNA TGTGCCAGCAGCTTGTACCGGGACAGGGATGAAAAACTGTTTTTT. As protein: CASSLYRDRDEKLFF.